This T cell receptor beta chain was profiled in a study of shared clonotypes between healthy human individuals. Overall study findings and caveats: When naive CD4 clonotypes were compared across a few donors, about 4.8% were shared. Limitation of the genetic and exposure-history diversity represented came from the few donors. Exclusively blood specimens were collected; tissue repertoires likely differ.

Regarding this clone: Its cognate antigen is unknown.

Sequencing was performed with immunoSEQ multiplex PCR; in TCRdb, only in-frame clones are kept and a portion is missing. Of more than 850,000 clones listed, around 78% are singletons. Looked up from germline, CDR1 is MDHEN and CDR2 is SYDVKM. The CDR3 has 14 amino acids. Between the trimmed V and J ends, which lost 6 bases and 1 base, there was a span of 13 bases. This sequence joins TRBV28 and TRBJ2-7, with a tentative D call TRBD1 (6 bases). This clonotype was sampled from a man younger than 35 in good health. Some clones in this sample may be carry-over from other donors' samples. The specimen was memory CD4+ T cells from PBMCs. Specified subset: CD45RA-negative fraction. The CDR3 protein is CASSPGQLSYEQYF. CDR3 nucleotides: TGTGCCAGCAGCCCCGGACAGTTGTCCTACGAGCAGTACTTC.